This entry lists 30 T cell receptor beta chains sequenced from one sample in a study of cytomegalovirus exposure and HLA in healthy donors (TCRdb year 2017). Library prep was done by the immunoSEQ multiplex PCR assay. The multiplex PCR relied on a mix of 60 forward primers for TCR Vbeta segments and 13 reverse primers for TCR Jbeta segments. TCRdb limited this immuneACCESS table to in-frame rearrangements with V and J called. A share of clones is missing; checked studies link under half to unresolved V genes, and the rest is unexplained. The sample table shows around 180,000 clones, and roughly 85% are seen once. The ten largest make up 1% of the sample. Source material: PBMCs. Every receptor here comes from a boy between 2 and 15 years old in good health and CMV-seronegative.

The V call is TRBV30, the J call TRBJ1-1; D gene unclear. Trimming cost V 5 bases and J 0 bases, with 7 bases left between them. From germline, CDR1 is GTSNPN and CDR2 SVGIG (reference sequence). This CDR3 spans 12 amino acids. DNA for the CDR3: TGTGCCTGGTTGGGCCTGAACACTGAAGCTTTCTTT. Its protein is CAWLGLNTEAFF.

This clone was counted a single time. The genes are TRBV4-1 and TRBJ1-3; D is ambiguous. V gave up 1 base and J gave up 0 bases, with 7 bases separating them. The CDR3 covers 15 residues. Germline-derived CDR1 and CDR2 are MGHRA and YSYEKL. The CDR3: CASSQVAFSGNTIYF. For the CDR3, the DNA is TGCGCCAGCAGCCAAGTAGCCTTCTCTGGAAACACCATATATTTT.

V and J are TRBV6-1 and TRBJ1-6; D possibly corresponds to TRBD1 (5 bases). Germline lookup yields CDR1 MNHNS and CDR2 SASEGT. This CDR3 comprises 18 residues. V was trimmed by 1 base and J by 0 bases, leaving 13 bases between them. The CDR3 region has the DNA TGTGCCAGCAGTGAAGTATTGCAGGGAAGCTCCTATAATTCACCCCTCCACTTT. Translating it yields CASSEVLQGSSYNSPLHF.

This clone was recorded a few times. The J gene is TRBJ2-1, the V gene TRBV10-1, with 11 bases aligning to TRBD2. The CDR3 has 13 amino acids. With 5 bases clipped from V and 8 bases from J, the junction kept 2 bases outside the gene matches. In germline, CDR1 is WNHNN, CDR2 SYGVQD (reference sequence). CDR3 sequence (DNA): TGCGCCAGCAGTCGACTAGCGGGATATGAGCAGTTCTTC. Translated, it gives CASSRLAGYEQFF.

V gene TRBV6-1 combines with J gene TRBJ1-1; the D is unclear. The germline V gene encodes CDR1 MNHNS and CDR2 SASEGT. V lost 4 bases to trimming and J lost 3 bases, with 9 bases between them. The CDR3 loop spans 13 amino acids. Here the CDR3 reads CASSGYTDTEAFF. The CDR3, as DNA: TGTGCCAGCAGTGGGTACACAGACACTGAAGCTTTCTTT.

This sequence joins TRBV7-9 and TRBJ1-1; unclear D gene. The CDR3 is made up of 16 amino acids. The germline V gene encodes CDR1 SEHNR and CDR2 FQNEAQ (reference sequence). V was clipped by 0 bases and J by 3 bases, with 14 bases between them. The CDR3 coding sequence is TGTGCCAGCAGCTTAGCGAGCCTACGGAGCGACACTGAAGCTTTCTTT. Translated: CASSLASLRSDTEAFF.

The chain has TRBV5-1 and TRBJ1-1; D perhaps matches TRBD1 (6 bases). The germline CDR1 and CDR2 sequences are SGHRS and YFSETQ. V was trimmed by 0 bases and J by 0 bases, leaving 12 bases between them. The CDR3 sequence is 16 residues long. CDR3 nucleotides: TGCGCCAGCAGCTTGGCGGGGGGCTCCCTGAACACTGAAGCTTTCTTT. Its translation is CASSLAGGSLNTEAFF.

As to this clone: Other DNA sequences in the sample encode the same CDR3. The chain is built from TRBV7-6 and TRBJ1-1; D gene uncertain. V shed 5 bases and J shed 0 bases, with 13 bases lying between them. The CDR3 spans 15 residues. The germline V gene has CDR1 SGHVS and CDR2 FNYEAQ. CDR3 DNA: TGTGCCAGCAGCCCCCAGACACCCATGAACACTGAAGCTTTCTTT. Its translation is CASSPQTPMNTEAFF. The variable domain in full, completed from reference TRBV7-6 and TRBJ1-1, reads GAGVSQSPRYKVTKRGQDVALRCDPISGHVSLYWYRQALGQGPEFLTYFNYEAQQDKSGLPNDRFSAERPEGSISTLTIQRTEQRDSAMYRCASSPQTPMNTEAFFGQGTRLTVV.

This clone was counted once. The chain carries TRBV2 and TRBJ1-2, with D perhaps matching TRBD1 (5 bases). V was cut by 7 bases and J by 5 bases, with 17 bases left in between. This CDR3 is 14 amino acids long. In germline, CDR1 is SNHLY, CDR2 FYNNEI. CDR3 sequence (DNA): TGTGCCAGCACCGACCCGGGGGGTAGTTATGGCTACACCTTC. Its protein is CASTDPGGSYGYTF. Together with reference TRBV2 and TRBJ1-2, the CDR3 gives the full variable domain: EPEVTQTPSHQVTQMGQEVILRCVPISNHLYFYWYRQILGQKVEFLVSFYNNEISEKSEIFDDQFSVERPDGSNFTLKIRSTKLEDSAMYFCASTDPGGSYGYTFGSGTRLTVV.

The chain is built from TRBV6-1 and TRBJ1-1; no clear D gene. With 6 bases removed from V and 1 base from J, the gap between germline ends came to 9 bases. The CDR3 is 13 residues long. The germline CDR1 and CDR2 sequences are MNHNS and SASEGT. The CDR3 region has the DNA TGTGCCAGCAGAGAGGTTCCGAACACTGAAGCTTTCTTT. It yields the protein CASREVPNTEAFF.

The CDR3 protein is CASRSLGTGNTEAFF. DNA for the CDR3: TGTGCCAGCAGATCCCTTGGGACAGGGAACACTGAAGCTTTCTTT. The chain recombines TRBV28 with TRBJ1-1; 8 bases line up with TRBD1. Trimming took 6 bases from V and 1 from J; bases not matched to a gene: 7. The CDR3 runs to 15 residues. Germline assignment: CDR1 MDHEN and CDR2 SYDVKM. The variable domain in full, completed from reference TRBV28 and TRBJ1-1, reads DVKVTQSSRYLVKRTGEKVFLECVQDMDHENMFWYRQDPGLGLRLIYFSYDVKMKEKGDIPEGYSVSREKKERFSLILESASTNQTSMYLCASRSLGTGNTEAFFGQGTRLTVV.

The chain recombines TRBV2 with TRBJ2-7, with D perhaps TRBD1 (6 bases). Germline V gene lookup returns CDR1 SNHLY and CDR2 FYNNEI. The length of the CDR3 is 14 residues. Trimming shortened V by 6 bases and J by 0 bases, and 12 bases separated the two germline ends. The CDR3 DNA follows: TGTGCCAGCAGCCGGACAGCCAGCTCCTACGAGCAGTACTTC. Translation: CASSRTASSYEQYF.

The rearrangement joins TRBV4-2 to TRBJ2-2; 7 nucleotides align to TRBD2. J lost 3 bases, V lost 0 bases, and 13 bases had no gene match. The germline V gene encodes CDR1 LGHNA and CDR2 YNFKEQ. This CDR3 has 19 residues. CDR3 coding DNA: TGTGCCAGCAGCCAAGATGAGGATCAGAGGGAGGGTTACACCGGGGAGCTGTTTTTT. It yields the protein CASSQDEDQREGYTGELFF.

The chain recombines TRBV30 with TRBJ2-7; D is unresolved. Germline values: CDR1 GTSNPN, CDR2 SVGIG (reference sequence). Deletions cut 3 bases from V and 7 bases from J, with 13 bases between. The CDR3 spans 12 residues. CDR3 sequence reads: CAWSRTVWEQYF. In nucleotides, the CDR3 is TGTGCCTGGAGCCGTACGGTCTGGGAGCAGTACTTC.

The rearrangement uses TRBV2 and TRBJ2-7; the match to TRBD1 covers 7 bases. Germline V CDR1 and CDR2: SNHLY, FYNNEI. The CDR3 covers 12 residues. V lost 4 bases and J lost 4; bases outside the gene matches: 1. The CDR3 region is CASSGGQYEQYV. The CDR3 DNA follows: TGTGCCAGCAGTGGGGGACAGTACGAGCAGTACGTC.

This clone was counted once. J is TRBJ2-2 and V is TRBV6-5; tentative D call: TRBD1 (6 bases). Trimming pared 5 bases from V and 0 bases from J, leaving 10 bases between. This CDR3 has 15 residues. Germline V gives CDR1 MNHEY, CDR2 SVGAGI. CDR3 region: CASSQDSPNTGELFF. The CDR3 nucleotides read TGTGCCAGCAGTCAGGACAGCCCGAACACCGGGGAGCTGTTTTTT.

This rearrangement joins TRBV7-9 to TRBJ1-2; TRBD1 matches 10 bases. CDR3 length: 15 amino acids. Trimming cost V 3 bases and J 7 bases; bases outside gene matches: 8. Per germline, CDR1 SEHNR and CDR2 FQNEAQ (reference sequence). CDR3 in DNA: TGTGCCAGCAGCTTGGCGGGACAGGGGAATGGTGGCTACACCTTC. Translation gives CASSLAGQGNGGYTF.

The rearrangement joins TRBV20-1 to TRBJ1-3, with D possibly TRBD1 on 5 matching bases. Germline lookup yields CDR1 DFQATT and CDR2 SNEGSKA (reference sequence). CDR3 length equals 11 residues. Trimming cost V 7 bases and J 8 bases, with 12 bases left between them. Written as DNA, the CDR3 is TGCAGTGGAGACTCGGGGGACACCATATATTTT. It is translated as CSGDSGDTIYF.

The rearrangement links TRBV15 to TRBJ2-5; D is perhaps TRBD1 (5 bases). The length of the CDR3 is 13 residues. The V gene lost 1 base and the J gene lost 5 bases, with 8 bases spanning the gap. Germline V gene data show CDR1 as LNHNV and CDR2 as YYDKDF (reference sequence). This chain's CDR3 is CATSRAQAETQYF. CDR3 DNA sequence: TGTGCCACCAGCAGAGCACAGGCGGAGACCCAGTACTTC.

The J gene is TRBJ2-7, the V gene TRBV7-6; tentative D call: TRBD2 (6 bases). CDR3 length: 15 amino acids. Germline lookup yields CDR1 SGHVS and CDR2 FNYEAQ. The germline V and J ends were trimmed by 2 bases and 3 bases, with 14 bases remaining between them. CDR3 loop: CASSLRREYSYEQYF. The CDR3 DNA reads as TGTGCCAGCAGCTTACGGCGGGAATATAGCTACGAGCAGTACTTC.

The chain uses TRBV4-2 and TRBJ1-4; 7 bases are shared with TRBD1. V lost 3 bases and J lost 7; bases outside the gene matches: 8. CDR1 is LGHNA and CDR2 is YNFKEQ in the germline V gene. The CDR3 has 15 amino acids. In DNA, the CDR3 is TGTGCCAGCAGCCACCCGGACAGGAAAGGTGAAAAACTGTTTTTT. Its translation: CASSHPDRKGEKLFF.

V is TRBV14 and J is TRBJ2-2; tentatively, D is TRBD1 (6 bases). This CDR3 is 14 amino acids long. Trimming pared 3 bases from V and 6 bases from J, leaving 11 bases between. The germline CDR1 and CDR2 sequences are SGHDN and FVKESK. The CDR3 DNA follows: TGTGCCAGCAGCCAGCCTACAGGGCCCGGGGAGCTGTTTTTT. Translation gives CASSQPTGPGELFF.

This chain links TRBV18 with TRBJ1-2; 7 bases agree with TRBD1. This CDR3 is built from 16 residues. Germline V CDR1 and CDR2: KGHSH, LQKENI. V lost 2 bases to trimming and J lost 3 bases; unmatched junction nucleotides: 9. The CDR3 DNA reads TGTGCCAGCTCACCAGCCGGGACAGACGGGGACTATGGCTACACCTTC. Translated, it gives CASSPAGTDGDYGYTF.

This sequence joins TRBV7-9 and TRBJ1-5, with 7 bases aligning to TRBD1. V dropped 4 bases and J dropped 0; count of bases not matched to a gene: 3. Looked up from germline, CDR1 is SEHNR and CDR2 is FQNEAQ (reference sequence). This CDR3 comprises 15 residues. CDR3: CASSSDRDSNQPQHF. In DNA form, the CDR3 reads TGTGCCAGCAGCTCCGACAGGGATAGCAATCAGCCCCAGCATTTT. Together with reference TRBV7-9 and TRBJ1-5, the CDR3 gives the full variable domain: DTGVSQNPRHKITKRGQNVTFRCDPISEHNRLYWYRQTLGQGPEFLTYFQNEAQLEKSRLLSDRFSAERPKGSFSTLEIQRTEQGDSAMYLCASSSDRDSNQPQHFGDGTRLSIL.

In nucleotides, the CDR3 is TGCGCCAGCAGCTCAGGCGTTGGTGGCACTGAAGCTTTCTTT. This codes for CASSSGVGGTEAFF. The rearrangement links TRBV5-1 to TRBJ1-1; D ambiguous. Germline V gives CDR1 SGHRS, CDR2 YFSETQ. Trimming cost V 3 bases and J 4 bases, with 13 bases left between them. The CDR3 consists of 14 residues.

DNA for the CDR3: TGCGCCAGCACCAGCGACGGCACTGAAGCTTTCTTT. It yields the protein CASTSDGTEAFF. The chain employs TRBV4-1 and TRBJ1-1; the D is unclear. Germline values: CDR1 MGHRA, CDR2 YSYEKL. V was shortened by 7 bases and J by 4 bases, with 10 bases between the two germline ends. The CDR3 is 12 residues long.

Here the CDR3 reads CASSYGAGVYGYTF. CDR3 coding DNA: TGTGCCAGCAGTTACGGGGCAGGTGTCTATGGCTACACCTTC. The V call is TRBV6-5, the J call TRBJ1-2, with D possibly being TRBD1 (5 bases). This CDR3 is built from 14 residues. CDR1 MNHEY and CDR2 SVGAGI come from the germline V gene. Trimming shortened V by 2 bases and J by 4 bases, and 11 bases separated the two germline ends.

This chain joins TRBV5-4 and TRBJ1-1; TRBD1 agrees at 9 bases. This CDR3 contains 15 residues. Germline CDR1 reads SGHNT; CDR2 reads YYREEE (reference sequence). Trimming removed 4 bases from V and 4 bases from J; junction bases left unmatched: 8. The CDR3 coding sequence is TGTGCCAGCAGCGTAACAGGGGGCAGTGTCACTGAAGCTTTCTTT. It is translated as CASSVTGGSVTEAFF.

The chain uses TRBV9 and TRBJ2-3, with D possibly being TRBD2 (7 bases). V lost 0 bases to trimming and J lost 4 bases, with 15 bases between them. This CDR3 spans 16 amino acids. Germline V gives CDR1 SGDLS, CDR2 YYNGEE. The CDR3 nucleotides are TGTGCCAGCAGCGTAGGTGGGGGGGCGAGGGCAGATACGCAGTATTTT. Amino acids: CASSVGGGARADTQYF.

The V call is TRBV6-1, the J call TRBJ2-7; TRBD1 aligns across 10 bases. Germline V CDR1 and CDR2: MNHNS, SASEGT. Germline trimming cut 5 bases from V and 7 bases from J; bases unmatched to any gene: 8. This CDR3 comprises 14 residues. CDR3 sequence: CASSKDRGREEQYF. The DNA for the CDR3 is TGTGCCAGCAGTAAAGACAGGGGGCGAGAGGAGCAGTACTTC.